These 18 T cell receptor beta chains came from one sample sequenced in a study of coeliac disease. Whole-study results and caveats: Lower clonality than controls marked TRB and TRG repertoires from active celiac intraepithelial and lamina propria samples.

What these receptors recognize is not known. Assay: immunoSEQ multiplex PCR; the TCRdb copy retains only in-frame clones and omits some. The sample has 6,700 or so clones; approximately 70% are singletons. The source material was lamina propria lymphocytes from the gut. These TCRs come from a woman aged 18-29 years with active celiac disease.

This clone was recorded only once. CDR3 sequence (DNA): TGTGCCAGCAGTTACTCGAAGGCGCCAGGGTCCACTGAAGCTTTCTTT. It translates to CASSYSKAPGSTEAFF. The chain employs TRBV6-6 and TRBJ1-1; weak D call: TRBD1 (5 bases). The CDR3 has 16 residues. The V gene's germline CDR1 is MNHNY and CDR2 SVGAGI (reference sequence). With 0 bases removed from V and 4 bases from J, the gap between germline ends came to 15 bases.

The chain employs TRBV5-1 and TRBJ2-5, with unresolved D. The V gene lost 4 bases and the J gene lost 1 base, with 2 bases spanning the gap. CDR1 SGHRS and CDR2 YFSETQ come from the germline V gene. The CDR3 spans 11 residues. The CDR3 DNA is TGCGCCAGCAGCCTCCAAGAGACCCAGTACTTC. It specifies CASSLQETQYF.

The CDR3 DNA follows: TGTGCCAGCATACCCGCGGAGGTCGGGACTGAAGCTTTCTTT. Translated: CASIPAEVGTEAFF. The chain has TRBV27 and TRBJ1-1, with unresolved D. Germline loops: CDR1 MNHEY, CDR2 SMNVEV (reference sequence). The CDR3 runs to 14 residues. Trimming pared 7 bases from V and 5 bases from J, leaving 17 bases between.

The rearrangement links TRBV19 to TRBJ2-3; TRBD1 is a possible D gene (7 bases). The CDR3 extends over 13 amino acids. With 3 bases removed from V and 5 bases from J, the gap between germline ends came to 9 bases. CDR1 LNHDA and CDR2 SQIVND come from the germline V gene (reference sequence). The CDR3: CASSIQGGDTQYF. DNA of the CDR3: TGTGCCAGTAGTATCCAGGGGGGAGATACGCAGTATTTT. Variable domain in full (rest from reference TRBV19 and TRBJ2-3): DGGITQSPKYLFRKEGQNVTLSCEQNLNHDAMYWYRQDPGQGLRLIYYSQIVNDFQKGDIAEGYSVSREKKESFPLTVTSAQKNPTAFYLCASSIQGGDTQYFGPGTRLTVL.

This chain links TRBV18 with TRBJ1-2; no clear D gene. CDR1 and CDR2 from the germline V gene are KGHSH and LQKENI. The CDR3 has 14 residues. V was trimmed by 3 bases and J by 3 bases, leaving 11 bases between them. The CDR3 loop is CASSPLSTDYGYTF. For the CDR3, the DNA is TGTGCCAGCTCACCTCTGTCTACAGACTATGGCTACACCTTC.

This CDR3 reads CASSPLSGGFSGNTIYF. CDR3 in DNA: TGTGCCAGCAGCCCCCTCAGCGGAGGATTCTCTGGAAACACCATATATTTT. The chain links TRBV5-8 to TRBJ1-3, with no clear D. Germline V gene data show CDR1 as SGHTS and CDR2 as YDEGEE. CDR3 length equals 17 residues. Trimming removed 4 bases at V and 0 bases at J, with 17 bases between.

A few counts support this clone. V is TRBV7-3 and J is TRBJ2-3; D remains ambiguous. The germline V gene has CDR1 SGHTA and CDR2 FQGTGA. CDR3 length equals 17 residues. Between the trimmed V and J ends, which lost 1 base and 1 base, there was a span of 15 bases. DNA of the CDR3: TGTGCCAGCAGCTTAAATTTTGGCGGAAGCGGCACAGATACGCAGTATTTT. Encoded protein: CASSLNFGGSGTDTQYF.

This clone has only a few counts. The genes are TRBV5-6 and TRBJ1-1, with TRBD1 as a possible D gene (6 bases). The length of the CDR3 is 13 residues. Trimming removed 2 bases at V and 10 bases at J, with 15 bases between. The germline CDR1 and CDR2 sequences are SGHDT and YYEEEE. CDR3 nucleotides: TGTGCCAGCAGCTTCAACAGGGAAGTCCGAGCTTTCTTT. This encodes CASSFNREVRAFF.

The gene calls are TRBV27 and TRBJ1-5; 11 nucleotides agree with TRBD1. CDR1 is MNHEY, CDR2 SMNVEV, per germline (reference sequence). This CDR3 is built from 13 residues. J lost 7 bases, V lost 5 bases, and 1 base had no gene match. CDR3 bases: TGTGCCAGCAGTGGGACAGGGGGACAGCCCCAGCATTTT. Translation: CASSGTGGQPQHF.

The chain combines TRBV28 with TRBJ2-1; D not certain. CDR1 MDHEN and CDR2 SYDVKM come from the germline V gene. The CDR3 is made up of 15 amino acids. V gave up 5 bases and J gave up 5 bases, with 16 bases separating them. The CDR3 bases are TGTGCCAGCAGTCTTCGACTCACCTCGCACAATGAGCAGTTCTTC. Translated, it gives CASSLRLTSHNEQFF.

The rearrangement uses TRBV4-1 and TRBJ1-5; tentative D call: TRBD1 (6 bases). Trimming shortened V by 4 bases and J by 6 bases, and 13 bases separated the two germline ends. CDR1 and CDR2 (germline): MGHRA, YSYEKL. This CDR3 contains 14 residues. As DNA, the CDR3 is TGCGCCAGCAGCCGTCGACAGGATAGTCAGCCCCAGCATTTT. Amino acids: CASSRRQDSQPQHF.

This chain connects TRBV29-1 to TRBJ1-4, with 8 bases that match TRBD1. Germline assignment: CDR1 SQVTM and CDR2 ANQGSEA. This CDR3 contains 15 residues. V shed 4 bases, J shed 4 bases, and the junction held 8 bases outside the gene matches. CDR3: CSVGGGQDINEKLFF. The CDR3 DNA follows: TGCAGCGTTGGGGGGGGACAGGATATTAATGAAAAACTGTTTTTT.

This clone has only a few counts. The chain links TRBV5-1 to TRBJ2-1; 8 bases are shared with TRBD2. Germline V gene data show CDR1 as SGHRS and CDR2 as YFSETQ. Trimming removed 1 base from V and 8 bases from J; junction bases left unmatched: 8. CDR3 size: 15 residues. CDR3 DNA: TGCGCCAGCAGCTTGTACGGGGGGGCCTGGGATGAGCAGTTCTTC. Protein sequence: CASSLYGGAWDEQFF.

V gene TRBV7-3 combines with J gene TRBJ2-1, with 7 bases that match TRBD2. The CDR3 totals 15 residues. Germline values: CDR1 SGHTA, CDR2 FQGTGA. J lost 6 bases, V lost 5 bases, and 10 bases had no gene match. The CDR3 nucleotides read TGTGCCAGCAGCACAGAGCGGGGACCAACCAATGAGCAGTTCTTC. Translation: CASSTERGPTNEQFF.

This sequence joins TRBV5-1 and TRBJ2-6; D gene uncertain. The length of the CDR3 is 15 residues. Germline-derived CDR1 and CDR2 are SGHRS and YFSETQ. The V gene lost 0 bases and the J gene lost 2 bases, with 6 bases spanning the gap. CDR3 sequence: CASSLELAGANVLTF. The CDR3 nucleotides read TGCGCCAGCAGCTTGGAGTTAGCTGGGGCCAACGTCCTGACTTTC.

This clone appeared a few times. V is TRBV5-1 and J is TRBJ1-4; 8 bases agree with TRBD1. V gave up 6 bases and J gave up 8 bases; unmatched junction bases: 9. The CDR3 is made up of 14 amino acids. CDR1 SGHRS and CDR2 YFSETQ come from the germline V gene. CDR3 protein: CASTTTGAEEKLFF. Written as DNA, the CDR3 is TGCGCCAGCACTACGACAGGGGCAGAGGAAAAACTGTTTTTT.

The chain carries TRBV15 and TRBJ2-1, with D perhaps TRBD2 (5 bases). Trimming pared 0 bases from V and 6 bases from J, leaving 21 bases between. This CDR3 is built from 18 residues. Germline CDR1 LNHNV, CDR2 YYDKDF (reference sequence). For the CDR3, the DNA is TGTGCCACCAGCAGAGATCGGGCTAGCAGACGTTCGGGCAATGAGCAGTTCTTC. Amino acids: CATSRDRASRRSGNEQFF.

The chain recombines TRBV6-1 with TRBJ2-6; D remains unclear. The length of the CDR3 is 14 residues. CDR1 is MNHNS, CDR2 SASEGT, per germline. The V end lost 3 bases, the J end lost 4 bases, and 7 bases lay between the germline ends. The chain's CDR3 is CASSDAYGANVLTF. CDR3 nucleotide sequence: TGTGCCAGCAGTGATGCGTACGGGGCCAACGTCCTGACTTTC.